This entry features one T cell receptor beta chain sequence. No antigen is known for it. This record belongs to a study of cytomegalovirus exposure and HLA in healthy donors. General study findings and limits: A later analysis associated some 16,000 TCR beta sequences with HLA alleles at a 0.05 false discovery rate. TCR beta chains numbering approximately 150 were designated cytomegalovirus-associated.

This CDR3 has 16 amino acids. The V segment lost 0 bases and the J segment 8 bases; nucleotides outside the gene matches: 11. Germline V lookup: CDR1 SGHAT, CDR2 FQNNGV. 13 Jbeta primers and 60 Vbeta primers were used for the PCR. Original analysis: It was a later analysis that counted about 80 million unique TCR beta chains, of which some 9.9 million were shared. Some clones are missing from TCRdb's copy, which holds only in-frame ones; the method was immunoSEQ multiplex PCR. V and J calls and clone size come straight from that table; D and trimming were deduced from the DNA. Of 180,000 or so clones in the sample, over 60% were seen once.

The chain couples TRBV11-2 to TRBJ1-2; TRBD1 matches 8 bases. This TCR was recovered from a woman in her fifties or sixties in good health and CMV-seronegative. The sample taken for sequencing was PBMCs. The CDR3 loop is CASSLDWAGGAGGYTF. DNA of the CDR3: TGTGCCAGCAGCTTAGATTGGGCAGGGGGCGCGGGAGGCTACACCTTC. The complete variable domain, with remaining parts taken from reference TRBV11-2 and TRBJ1-2, reads EAGVAQSPRYKIIEKRQSVAFWCNPISGHATLYWYQQILGQGPKLLIQFQNNGVVDDSQLPKDRFSAERLKGVDSTLKIQPAKLEDSAVYLCASSLDWAGGAGGYTFGSGTRLTVV.